These 20 T cell receptor beta chains came from one sample sequenced in a study of shared clonotypes between healthy human individuals. Only CD45RO-negative cells positively selected for CCR7 counted as naive CD8 cells, so terminally differentiated effector memory CD45RA+ cells were excluded. Here immunoSEQ multiplex PCR was the method, and the copy in TCRdb shows in-frame clones only, minus some. The sample contains approximately 600,000 clones, approximately 95% of which appear only once. The sequenced sample consisted of naive CD8+ T cells sorted from blood. These receptors all stem from a woman aged 25 to 39 in good health.

The genes are TRBV29-1 and TRBJ2-3; D gene uncertain. The CDR3 loop spans 13 amino acids. Trimming removed 1 base from V and 2 bases from J, with 7 bases in between. Germline assignment: CDR1 SQVTM and CDR2 ANQGSEA. The CDR3 coding sequence is TGCAGCGTTGAAGGGTCAGTCACAGATACGCAGTATTTT. As protein: CSVEGSVTDTQYF.

The chain uses TRBV27 and TRBJ1-5, with 8 bases fitting TRBD1. CDR1 is MNHEY, CDR2 SMNVEV, per germline (reference sequence). V was pared by 5 bases and J by 6 bases, with 15 bases of the junction left unmatched. The CDR3 sequence is 17 residues long. The CDR3 bases are TGTGCCAGCAGTCCTCAAGGTGGACAGGGTTGGGGTCAGCCCCAGCATTTT. Amino acid sequence: CASSPQGGQGWGQPQHF.

V and J are TRBV7-9 and TRBJ2-7; possible D gene TRBD1, 6 bases. Germline V gene lookup returns CDR1 SEHNR and CDR2 FQNEAQ (reference sequence). CDR3 size: 16 residues. Trimming cost V 5 bases and J 2 bases, with 19 bases left between them. The CDR3 is CASSPPSGDGAYEQYF. DNA for the CDR3: TGTGCCAGCAGCCCACCGTCAGGGGACGGGGCCTACGAGCAGTACTTC.

This chain uses TRBV25-1 with TRBJ2-1; D is ambiguous. Per the germline V gene, CDR1 is MGHDK and CDR2 is SYGVNS. The CDR3 covers 13 residues. V was cut by 6 bases and J by 4 bases, with 10 bases left in between. Here the CDR3 reads CASRPGSYNEQFF. CDR3 DNA sequence: TGTGCCAGCAGGCCCGGTTCTTACAATGAGCAGTTCTTC.

DNA of the CDR3: TGTGCCAGCAGTTACATGGGGGGGGACACCGGGGAGCTGTTTTTT. Its translation: CASSYMGGDTGELFF. The chain recombines TRBV6-6 with TRBJ2-2; 7 bases are a match to TRBD2. Germline V gene sequence: CDR1 MNHNY, CDR2 SVGAGI (reference sequence). The CDR3 consists of 15 residues. V trimming: 2 bases; J trimming: 3 bases; junction bases outside the gene matches: 3.

This chain connects TRBV28 to TRBJ2-7, with a weak D call TRBD2 (5 bases). This CDR3 region has 13 residues. Germline CDR1 and CDR2: MDHEN and SYDVKM. V dropped 5 bases and J dropped 3 bases, with 11 bases sitting between them. CDR3 sequence: CASSRTGYYEQYF. In DNA form, the CDR3 reads TGTGCCAGCAGTAGGACTGGTTACTACGAGCAGTACTTC. Full variable domain (outside the CDR3, taken from reference TRBV28 and TRBJ2-7): DVKVTQSSRYLVKRTGEKVFLECVQDMDHENMFWYRQDPGLGLRLIYFSYDVKMKEKGDIPEGYSVSREKKERFSLILESASTNQTSMYLCASSRTGYYEQYFGPGTRLTVT.

The chain has TRBV7-8 and TRBJ2-7; 7 nucleotides agree with TRBD1. Germline values: CDR1 SGHVS, CDR2 FQNEAQ. With V trimmed by 4 bases and J by 2 bases, 5 bases remained unmatched. This CDR3 region has 14 residues. The CDR3 DNA reads TGTGCCAGCAGCTCACAGGGGAGTGCCTACGAGCAGTACTTC. It yields the protein CASSSQGSAYEQYF.

The chain combines TRBV2 with TRBJ1-5, with TRBD1 as a possible D gene (5 bases). Trimming shortened V by 11 bases and J by 3 bases, and 14 bases separated the two germline ends. The CDR3 totals 13 residues. CDR1 and CDR2 (germline): SNHLY, FYNNEI. This chain's CDR3 is CAAGPGYNQPQHF. CDR3 bases: TGTGCCGCGGGGCCCGGGTACAATCAGCCCCAGCATTTT. Full variable domain (rest looked up from reference TRBV2 and TRBJ1-5): EPEVTQTPSHQVTQMGQEVILRCVPISNHLYFYWYRQILGQKVEFLVSFYNNEISEKSEIFDDQFSVERPDGSNFTLKIRSTKLEDSAMYFCAAGPGYNQPQHFGDGTRLSIL.

The CDR3 DNA reads as TGTGCCAGCAGTCCTGGAGGCCCGGCCTACAATGAGCAGTTCTTC. It translates to CASSPGGPAYNEQFF. V and J are TRBV27 and TRBJ2-1; D is possibly TRBD2 (5 bases). V was cut by 5 bases and J by 2 bases, with 13 bases left in between. This CDR3 region has 15 residues. Germline V CDR1 and CDR2: MNHEY, SMNVEV (reference sequence).

The chain uses TRBV27 and TRBJ1-1, with TRBD1 as a possible D gene (5 bases). Germline V gene lookup returns CDR1 MNHEY and CDR2 SMNVEV (reference sequence). The V end was cut by 2 bases, the J end by 5 bases, with 12 bases between. This CDR3 comprises 14 residues. The chain's CDR3 is CASSLRGSGTEAFF. The CDR3 region has the DNA TGTGCCAGCAGTTTAAGGGGTTCAGGGACTGAAGCTTTCTTT.

The chain has TRBV6-5 and TRBJ1-2; possible D gene TRBD1, 5 bases. The CDR3 spans 14 residues. CDR1 and CDR2 from the germline V gene are MNHEY and SVGAGI. Deletions cut 8 bases from V and 5 bases from J, with 18 bases between. The CDR3 bases are TGTGCCAGCGGAACTGACCTGGGGCCTTATGGCTACACCTTC. Translating it yields CASGTDLGPYGYTF.

This clone was seen a single time. The sample contains more than one DNA sequence encoding this CDR3. The CDR3: CATSREAGMNTEAFF. The DNA for the CDR3 is TGTGCCACCAGCAGAGAGGCAGGCATGAACACTGAAGCTTTCTTT. The genes are TRBV15 and TRBJ1-1; D unclear. The CDR3 has 15 residues. V shed 0 bases and J shed 0 bases, with 8 bases lying between them. Per germline, CDR1 LNHNV and CDR2 YYDKDF (reference sequence).

The chain carries TRBV13 and TRBJ2-7; 7 bases line up with TRBD1. The junction had 10 bases not matched to a gene; V was cut back by 5 bases and J by 3 bases. The CDR3 totals 15 residues. The germline CDR1 and CDR2 sequences are PRHDT and FYEKMQ (reference sequence). The CDR3 DNA is TGTGCCAGCAGCAACGAGGGGGCGCTTGACTACGAGCAGTACTTC. It is translated as CASSNEGALDYEQYF. Combining the CDR3 with reference TRBV13 and TRBJ2-7 gives the whole variable domain AAGVIQSPRHLIKEKRETATLKCYPIPRHDTVYWYQQGPGQDPQFLISFYEKMQSDKGSIPDRFSAQQFSDYHSELNMSSLELGDSALYFCASSNEGALDYEQYFGPGTRLTVT.

The V gene is TRBV5-6, the J gene TRBJ2-3; tentatively, D is TRBD1 (5 bases). Per the germline V gene, CDR1 is SGHDT and CDR2 is YYEEEE. The V gene lost 0 bases and the J gene lost 2 bases, with 13 bases spanning the gap. The CDR3 is 16 amino acids. The CDR3 sequence: CASSLAVWGATDTQYF. CDR3 coding DNA: TGTGCCAGCAGCTTGGCCGTCTGGGGCGCCACAGATACGCAGTATTTT. The complete variable domain, with remaining parts taken from reference TRBV5-6 and TRBJ2-3, reads DAGVTQSPTHLIKTRGQQVTLRCSPKSGHDTVSWYQQALGQGPQFIFQYYEEEERQRGNFPDRFSGHQFPNYSSELNVNALLLGDSALYLCASSLAVWGATDTQYFGPGTRLTVL.

The rearrangement uses TRBV7-9 and TRBJ2-1; D is undetermined. The CDR3 is made up of 13 amino acids. With 5 bases removed from V and 8 bases from J, the gap between germline ends came to 13 bases. Germline-derived CDR1 and CDR2 are SEHNR and FQNEAQ (reference sequence). DNA of the CDR3: TGTGCCAGCAGCCCTATGGTGGGCGATGAGCAGTTCTTC. It translates to CASSPMVGDEQFF.

This clone has only one observation. V gene TRBV19 combines with J gene TRBJ1-2, with TRBD1 matching 8 bases. This CDR3 contains 14 residues. V shed 7 bases and J 3 bases; nucleotides not matched to a gene: 7. Germline lookup yields CDR1 LNHDA and CDR2 SQIVND (reference sequence). The CDR3 DNA sequence: TGTGCCAGTATCCCGACAGGGGTACACTATGGCTACACCTTC. Amino acid sequence: CASIPTGVHYGYTF.

This clone is a singleton in its sample. The chain joins TRBV4-2 to TRBJ2-7; D is uncertain. V shed 4 bases and J shed 2 bases, with 9 bases lying between them. Germline-derived CDR1 and CDR2 are LGHNA and YNFKEQ. The CDR3 loop spans 13 amino acids. As DNA, the CDR3 is TGTGCCAGCAGCCCCTCCCCGACCTACGAGCAGTACTTC. Translation gives CASSPSPTYEQYF.

The chain carries TRBV27 and TRBJ1-4; 7 positions match TRBD1. The length of the CDR3 is 17 residues. Germline V lookup: CDR1 MNHEY, CDR2 SMNVEV (reference sequence). V lost 0 bases, J lost 5 bases, and 9 bases stayed unmatched. The CDR3 loop is CASSLSPGTAENEKLFF. Written as DNA, the CDR3 is TGTGCCAGCAGTTTATCACCCGGGACAGCAGAAAATGAAAAACTGTTTTTT. The full variable domain, its missing parts supplied by reference TRBV27 and TRBJ1-4, is EAQVTQNPRYLITVTGKKLTVTCSQNMNHEYMSWYRQDPGLGLRQIYYSMNVEVTDKGDVPEGYKVSRKEKRNFPLILESPSPNQTSLYFCASSLSPGTAENEKLFFGSGTQLSVL.

This chain uses TRBV7-9 with TRBJ1-1, with D uncertain. V was shortened by 6 bases and J by 3 bases, with 14 bases between the two germline ends. The CDR3 is 14 amino acids. Germline V lookup: CDR1 SEHNR, CDR2 FQNEAQ (reference sequence). CDR3 DNA sequence: TGTGCCAGCAGTCCGAGGGATCGGGACACTGAAGCTTTCTTT. Protein: CASSPRDRDTEAFF. Looking up the rest from reference TRBV7-9 and TRBJ1-1 gives the full variable domain: DTGVSQNPRHKITKRGQNVTFRCDPISEHNRLYWYRQTLGQGPEFLTYFQNEAQLEKSRLLSDRFSAERPKGSFSTLEIQRTEQGDSAMYLCASSPRDRDTEAFFGQGTRLTVV.

The V gene is TRBV25-1, the J gene TRBJ2-7; TRBD2 agrees at 7 bases. After removal of 8 bases from V and 1 base from J, the junction contained 8 bases not matched to a gene. The CDR3 has 14 residues. Germline CDR1 MGHDK, CDR2 SYGVNS. The CDR3 is CASGRGGGSYEQYF. The DNA for the CDR3 is TGTGCCAGCGGGAGGGGCGGTGGGTCCTACGAGCAGTACTTC.